These 12 T cell receptor beta chains were sequenced from one sample in a study of T cell responses to AZD1222 COVID-19 vaccine (dated by TCRdb to about 2021). The sample's time point label, in plain terms: about 28 days (+/-7) after the second vaccine dose. The library was generated by the immunoSEQ multiplex PCR assay. TCRdb limited this immuneACCESS table to in-frame rearrangements with V and J called. A share of clones is missing; checked studies link under half to unresolved V genes, and the rest is unexplained. The sample has 150,000 to 180,000 clones on record, over 70% of them singletons. The ten top clones hold over 8% of the sample. Source: peripheral blood, taken 28 days after the second AZD1222 dose. These receptors all come from an adult who received the AZD1222 COVID-19 vaccine.

This chain connects TRBV28 to TRBJ1-4; 7 bases map to TRBD1. Per the germline V gene, CDR1 is MDHEN and CDR2 is SYDVKM. This CDR3 spans 15 amino acids. Trimming cost V 0 bases and J 8 bases; bases outside gene matches: 6. The CDR3 loop is CASSLWTGFEEKLFF. Here the CDR3 DNA reads TGTGCCAGCAGTTTATGGACAGGGTTTGAGGAAAAACTGTTTTTT.

The chain joins TRBV28 to TRBJ2-1; D tentatively fits TRBD1 or TRBD2 (5 bases each). Trimming shortened V by 6 bases and J by 0 bases, and 21 bases separated the two germline ends. There are 18 residues in the CDR3. The germline V gene has CDR1 MDHEN and CDR2 SYDVKM. The CDR3 region has the DNA TGTGCCAGCAGCGAGAGGGGCGTAAAGTTTTCCTCCTACAATGAGCAGTTCTTC. It translates to CASSERGVKFSSYNEQFF.

This chain joins TRBV3-1 (or the pseudogene TRBV3-2) and TRBJ2-1, with D perhaps TRBD1 or TRBD2 (5 bases each). Germline V CDR1 and CDR2: LGHDT, YNNKEL (reference sequence). The CDR3 runs 17 residues. V lost 3 bases, J lost 0 bases, and 15 bases lay in between. The CDR3, as DNA: TGTGCCAGCAGCCACCCCACTTCAGGGAGCTCCTACAATGAGCAGTTCTTC. It encodes CASSHPTSGSSYNEQFF.

The CDR3 spells CASSPRGYEQYF. DNA of the CDR3: TGTGCCAGCAGTCCCAGGGGTTACGAGCAGTACTTC. The rearrangement joins TRBV6-6 to TRBJ2-7; weak D call: TRBD1 (6 bases). The germline V gene has CDR1 MNHNY and CDR2 SVGAGI (reference sequence). This CDR3 has 12 residues. Trimming pared 5 bases from V and 4 bases from J, leaving 9 bases between.

The table lists this clone with a few counts. Here the CDR3 reads CASSPGGGGKNIQYF. The CDR3 DNA sequence: TGCGCCAGCAGCCCGGGGGGCGGGGGCAAAAACATTCAGTACTTC. V usage is TRBV5-1 and J usage is TRBJ2-4; a possible D gene is TRBD2 (7 bases). The CDR3 covers 15 residues. V lost 4 bases to trimming and J lost 3 bases, with 14 bases between them. Germline-derived CDR1 and CDR2 are SGHRS and YFSETQ.

This rearrangement joins TRBV30 to TRBJ2-1, with TRBD2 matching 12 bases. Germline lookup yields CDR1 GTSNPN and CDR2 SVGIG (reference sequence). This CDR3 spans 16 amino acids. The ends lost 0 bases at V and 8 bases at J; junction bases unmatched: 8. The CDR3 DNA is TGTGCCTGGAGTGTACCTAGCGGGAGGGCCAGGGATGAGCAGTTCTTC. As protein: CAWSVPSGRARDEQFF.

This chain links TRBV5-4 with TRBJ1-3; no reliable D call. The CDR3 consists of 11 residues. CDR1 is SGHNT and CDR2 is YYREEE in the germline V gene (reference sequence). The V end lost 7 bases, the J end lost 3 bases, and 5 bases lay between the germline ends. The CDR3 DNA reads as TGTGCCAGCCGAGGTGGAAACACCATATATTTT. It is translated as CASRGGNTIYF.

The V call is TRBV5-6, the J call TRBJ2-6; no firm D call. V gave up 2 bases and J gave up 6 bases, with 21 bases separating them. The CDR3 consists of 18 residues. Germline V gene data show CDR1 as SGHDT and CDR2 as YYEEEE. The CDR3: CASSLKGGDFILANVLTF. For the CDR3, the DNA is TGTGCCAGCAGCTTAAAGGGCGGAGATTTTATTCTGGCCAACGTCCTGACTTTC.

V gene TRBV7-2 combines with J gene TRBJ1-1; TRBD1 matches 8 bases. V lost 5 bases and J lost 0; bases outside the gene matches: 5. CDR1 and CDR2 from the germline V gene are SGHTA and FQGNSA. The CDR3 loop spans 15 amino acids. CDR3 region: CASSRWTGMNTEAFF. The CDR3, as DNA: TGTGCCAGCAGCCGGTGGACAGGGATGAACACTGAAGCTTTCTTT.

This rearrangement joins TRBV18 to TRBJ2-2; 9 bases align to TRBD1. In germline, CDR1 is KGHSH, CDR2 LQKENI. The CDR3 totals 16 residues. Trimming cost V 11 bases and J 7 bases; bases outside gene matches: 17. The CDR3 DNA reads TGTGCCTCTTTAGTGGGACAGGGAAATATCAGCGGGGAGCTGTTTTTT. Translating gives CASLVGQGNISGELFF.

V is TRBV9 and J is TRBJ2-2; 7 nucleotides agree with TRBD2. V lost 4 bases to trimming and J lost 4 bases; unmatched junction nucleotides: 7. The CDR3 sequence is 15 residues long. CDR1 is SGDLS, CDR2 YYNGEE, per germline. The DNA of the CDR3 is TGTGCCAGCAGCCCCCTCCCGGGAGGCACCGGGGAGCTGTTTTTT. This encodes CASSPLPGGTGELFF.

J is TRBJ1-6 and V is TRBV10-3, with 7 positions matching TRBD1. Trimming cost V 10 bases and J 7 bases; bases outside gene matches: 10. Germline lookup yields CDR1 ENHRY and CDR2 SYGVKD. CDR3 size: 14 residues. CDR3 region: CATTPTGVNSPLHF. DNA of the CDR3: TGTGCCACCACCCCCACAGGGGTAAATTCACCCCTCCACTTT.